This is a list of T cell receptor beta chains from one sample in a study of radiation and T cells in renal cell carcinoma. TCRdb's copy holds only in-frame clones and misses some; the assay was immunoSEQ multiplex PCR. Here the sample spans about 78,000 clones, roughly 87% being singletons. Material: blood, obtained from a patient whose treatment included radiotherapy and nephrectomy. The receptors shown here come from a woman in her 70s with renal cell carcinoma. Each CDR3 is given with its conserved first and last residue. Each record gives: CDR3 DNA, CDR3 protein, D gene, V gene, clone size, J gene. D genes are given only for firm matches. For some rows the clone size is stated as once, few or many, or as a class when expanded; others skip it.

TGCGCCAGCAGCTTGGCCGGGACAAATACTGAAGCTTTCTTT CASSLAGTNTEAFF - TRBV5-1 - TRBJ1-1
TGTGCCAGTAGTATCGGGACTCGAGGCTACACCTTC CASSIGTRGYTF - TRBV19 - TRBJ1-2
TGTGCCTCGAAGCCTAGAGACAGGACCGCGAACACTGAAGCTTTCTTT CASKPRDRTANTEAFF - TRBV30 few TRBJ1-1
TGTGCCAGCAGCCCCCTGTCTTCGGCTGCCTATGGCTACACCTTC CASSPLSSAAYGYTF - TRBV7-9 - TRBJ1-2
TGCGCCAGCAGCCCGGGACAGGGGGGACGTAATTCACCCCTCCACTTT CASSPGQGGRNSPLHF TRBD1 TRBV5-1 - TRBJ1-6
TGTGCCAGCAGTCCGCAGGGGACCAGGGCCCAGCATTTT CASSPQGTRAQHF - TRBV28 - TRBJ1-5
TGTGCCATTTCAAACGGGGGCTTTAATTCACCCCTCCACTTT CAISNGGFNSPLHF - TRBV28 - TRBJ1-6
TGTGCCAGCAGCTTAGATAGGGACCCGCTTTATAGCAATCAGCCCCAGCATTTT CASSLDRDPLYSNQPQHF - TRBV7-8 once TRBJ1-5
TGTGCCAGCAGTTTAACAGGGACCACTGAAGCTTTCTTT CASSLTGTTEAFF - TRBV28 - TRBJ1-1
TGTGCCAGCAGTTACGAGGGGGCGAACACTGAAGCTTTCTTT CASSYEGANTEAFF TRBD1 TRBV6-5 few TRBJ1-1
TGTGCCTGGAGGCAGGGGAACACCGGGGAGCTGTTTTTT CAWRQGNTGELFF - TRBV30 - TRBJ2-2
TGTGCCAGCAGCTGGGACAGGGGGCCTTCACCCCTCCACTTT CASSWDRGPSPLHF TRBD1 TRBV5-6 - TRBJ1-6
TGTGCCAGCAGACTCTCGGACAGGAGCAATCAGCCCCAGCATTTT CASRLSDRSNQPQHF TRBD1 TRBV28 - TRBJ1-5
TGTGCCAGCAGCTTGGGGACAGGGGCCTACGAGCAGTACTTC CASSLGTGAYEQYF TRBD1 TRBV5-6 - TRBJ2-7
TGTGCCAGCAGCAAAGTCGGGTTGTGTGGGGCCAACGTCCTGACTTTC CASSKVGLCGANVLTF - TRBV21-1 - TRBJ2-6
TGCGCCAGCAGTCCCGGGACAGGGGCGCCCTACGAGCAGTACTTC CASSPGTGAPYEQYF TRBD1 TRBV23-1 - TRBJ2-7
TGTGCCAGCAGGTCTGGGGATTCACCCCTCCACTTT CASRSGDSPLHF - TRBV4-2 - TRBJ1-6
TGTGCCAGCTCACCCCGATGGGATGAGCAGTTCTTC CASSPRWDEQFF - TRBV18 - TRBJ2-1